This TCR beta chain was captured in a study of blood T cell repertoires in COVID-19. Germline V gene data show CDR1 as LGHDT and CDR2 as YNNKEL (reference sequence). Trimming removed 2 bases from V and 7 bases from J; junction bases left unmatched: 6. The CDR3 consists of 14 residues. Assay: immunoSEQ multiplex PCR; the TCRdb copy retains only in-frame clones and omits some. The sample contains about 180,000 clones, more than 70% of which appear only once. J is TRBJ2-3 and V is TRBV3-1 (or the pseudogene TRBV3-2); 7 positions agree with TRBD1. The clonotype was recovered from a middle-aged man with active or convalescent COVID-19. The sequencing input was peripheral blood. Written as DNA, the CDR3 is TGTGCCAGCAGCCAAAAGTACAGGGGAAATACGCAGTATTTT. It yields the protein CASSQKYRGNTQYF.